These T cell receptor beta chains were read from a single sample in a study of blood T cell repertoires in COVID-19. The protocol was immunoSEQ multiplex PCR, while the TCRdb copy is restricted to in-frame clones and leaves out a portion. In the table there are roughly 250,000 clones, 80% to 95% of which are singletons. The material sequenced was peripheral blood. These receptors all stem from a man aged 25-45 years with COVID-19, enrolled during active disease. Both conserved end residues are part of each CDR3. Fields, in order: J gene, V gene, clone size, D gene, CDR3 DNA, CDR3 protein. A D gene is named only where the DNA matches it firmly. Only some rows state a clone size, as once, few, many or a class for expanded clones.

J: TRBJ1-5
V: TRBV4-1
size: .
D: .
DNA: TGCGCCAGCAGCCCGGGATTCAACGAGCCCCAGCATTTT
CDR3: CASSPGFNEPQHF

J: TRBJ1-1
V: TRBV7-9
size: .
D: .
DNA: TGTGCCAGCAGTCTCCAGAAGAACACTGAAGCTTTCTTT
CDR3: CASSLQKNTEAFF

J: TRBJ2-5
V: TRBV3-1/TRBV3-2
size: .
D: TRBD2
DNA: TGTGCCACCCTCGGCCGCGGGGGAGAGACCCAGTACTTC
CDR3: CATLGRGGETQYF

J: TRBJ1-2
V: TRBV18
size: .
D: .
DNA: TGTGCCAGCTCACCTACGAACACAGGTTATGGCTACACCTTC
CDR3: CASSPTNTGYGYTF

J: TRBJ1-2
V: TRBV4-1
size: .
D: .
DNA: TGCGCCAGCAGCCTCAGGGGAGCGCCCGGCTACACCTTC
CDR3: CASSLRGAPGYTF

J: TRBJ1-1
V: TRBV7-2
size: .
D: .
DNA: TGTGCCAGCACCCTAGGCGGGAGGGAACGGCACACTGAAGCTTTCTTT
CDR3: CASTLGGRERHTEAFF

J: TRBJ2-3
V: TRBV27
size: .
D: .
DNA: TGTGCCAGCAGTTGGAGGGAAAGCACAGATACGCAGTATTTT
CDR3: CASSWRESTDTQYF

J: TRBJ1-5
V: TRBV7-2
size: .
D: TRBD1
DNA: TGTGCCAGCAGCTTAGAAATGGGACAGGGCAATCAGCCCCAGCATTTT
CDR3: CASSLEMGQGNQPQHF

J: TRBJ1-1
V: TRBV19
size: .
D: .
DNA: TGTGCCAGTAGTATCGGGGTAGGGAACACTGAAGCTTTCTTT
CDR3: CASSIGVGNTEAFF

J: TRBJ1-1
V: TRBV19
size: .
D: .
DNA: TGTGCCAGTGGCCACACTGAAGCTTTCTTT
CDR3: CASGHTEAFF

J: TRBJ2-5
V: TRBV6-5
size: .
D: .
DNA: TGTGCCAGCAGTTATAACAGTTTCCAAGAGACCCAGTACTTC
CDR3: CASSYNSFQETQYF

J: TRBJ1-4
V: TRBV7-7
size: .
D: TRBD1
DNA: TGTGCCAGCAGCTTCTTGAGGGGGCGGGACAGGGGTAAAGAAAAACTGTTTTTT
CDR3: CASSFLRGRDRGKEKLFF

J: TRBJ1-2
V: TRBV7-9
size: .
D: .
DNA: TGTGCCAGCAGCTTAACCTTTAATCCAGGGGATCGCGGCTACACCTTC
CDR3: CASSLTFNPGDRGYTF

J: TRBJ1-5
V: TRBV7-9
size: once
D: .
DNA: TGTGCCAGCAGCTCCGGACACCTCAATCAGCCCCAGCATTTT
CDR3: CASSSGHLNQPQHF

J: TRBJ1-5
V: TRBV4-1
size: .
D: .
DNA: TGCGCCAGCAGCCAGGGGAGGGCCGGAGCGCTAAATCAGCCCCAGCATTTT
CDR3: CASSQGRAGALNQPQHF

J: TRBJ1-1
V: TRBV18
size: .
D: .
DNA: TGTGCCAGCTCACCGGCCCAGAGGCAGAACACTGAAGCTTTCTTT
CDR3: CASSPAQRQNTEAFF

J: TRBJ2-3
V: TRBV9
size: .
D: TRBD2
DNA: TGTGCCAGCAGCGAAGCGGGGGGACTCACAGATACGCAGTATTTT
CDR3: CASSEAGGLTDTQYF